These 24 T cell receptor beta chains were sequenced from one sample in a study of cytomegalovirus exposure and HLA in healthy donors. PCR amplification relied on 60 Vbeta primers (plus 13 Jbeta primers). This table comes from immunoSEQ multiplex PCR, and its TCRdb copy is limited to in-frame clones, with some not included. The profile shows approximately 260,000 clones, over 90% of them singletons. The sample consisted of PBMCs. The receptors here all came from a girl aged 2 to 9 in good health and CMV-seronegative.

The chain uses TRBV7-2 and TRBJ2-1; D might be TRBD2 (6 bases). Germline V gene lookup returns CDR1 SGHTA and CDR2 FQGNSA. The CDR3 has 15 residues. V was cut by 5 bases and J by 3 bases, with 14 bases left in between. In DNA form, the CDR3 reads TGTGCCAGCAGCACCCGACTAGTATTCTACAATGAGCAGTTCTTC. This codes for CASSTRLVFYNEQFF.

This chain links TRBV5-1 with TRBJ2-7, with 9 bases that match TRBD2. The CDR3 has 20 amino acids. J was trimmed by 5 bases and V by 0 bases; bases with no gene match: 21. CDR1 SGHRS and CDR2 YFSETQ come from the germline V gene. CDR3 coding DNA: TGCGCCAGCAGCTTGGCCGATATGCGGGGGGGGGTGAACCCCTTCCACGAGCAGTACTTC. This gives the protein CASSLADMRGGVNPFHEQYF.

The chain has TRBV7-2 and TRBJ2-7; 9 bases are a match to TRBD2. Germline CDR1 and CDR2: SGHTA and FQGNSA. The V and J ends lost 4 bases and 6 bases, in that order; junction bases with no gene match: 13. The CDR3 has 16 amino acids. The CDR3, as DNA: TGTGCCAGCAGCTACGCCCCCGGGACTAGCAACGGCGAGCAGTACTTC. The encoded protein is CASSYAPGTSNGEQYF. Full variable domain (missing parts from reference TRBV7-2 and TRBJ2-7): GAGVSQSPSNKVTEKGKDVELRCDPISGHTALYWYRQSLGQGLEFLIYFQGNSAPDKSGLPSDRFSAERTGGSVSTLTIQRTQQEDSAVYLCASSYAPGTSNGEQYFGPGTRLTVT.

The chain is built from TRBV6-5 and TRBJ1-1; unclear D gene. There are 13 residues in the CDR3. V was trimmed by 5 bases and J by 8 bases, leaving 15 bases between them. Germline CDR1 is MNHEY and CDR2 is SVGAGI. CDR3 region: CASSLQRLSEAFF. The CDR3 bases are TGTGCCAGCAGTCTCCAGAGGCTCTCCGAAGCTTTCTTT.

This rearrangement joins TRBV2 to TRBJ1-2; possibly TRBD1 for D (5 bases). The CDR3 consists of 15 residues. V gave up 7 bases and J gave up 4 bases, with 19 bases separating them. CDR1 and CDR2 (germline): SNHLY, FYNNEI. The chain's CDR3 is CASNERGRSPYGYTF. Here the CDR3 DNA reads TGTGCCAGCAACGAGCGGGGCCGAAGTCCCTATGGCTACACCTTC.

This chain uses TRBV25-1 with TRBJ1-1, with TRBD1 matching over 11 bases. Trimming at V came to 3 bases and at J to 11 bases, leaving 11 bases not matched to a gene. Germline CDR1 and CDR2: MGHDK and SYGVNS. This CDR3 region has 15 residues. In DNA, the CDR3 is TGTGCCAGCAGTGAGCGCGGCGGACAGGGGGCGCAGGCTTTCTTT. Translating gives CASSERGGQGAQAFF.

This clone has only one observation. This rearrangement joins TRBV7-2 to TRBJ1-1; tentatively, D is TRBD1 (5 bases). Trimming stripped 5 bases from V and 4 bases from J, with 11 bases between. This CDR3 contains 13 residues. From germline, CDR1 is SGHTA and CDR2 FQGNSA. CDR3 protein: CASSHQGGTEAFF. CDR3 DNA: TGTGCCAGCAGCCACCAGGGCGGCACTGAAGCTTTCTTT.

This chain connects TRBV7-3 to TRBJ2-1, with D perhaps TRBD2 (6 bases). In germline, CDR1 is SGHTA, CDR2 FQGTGA. CDR3 length: 17 residues. Trimming took 2 bases from V and 4 from J, leaving 18 bases between them. The CDR3 sequence: CASSLGGKRTLYNEQFF. The CDR3 nucleotides are TGTGCCAGCAGCTTAGGGGGGAAGCGCACCCTATACAATGAGCAGTTCTTC.

The rearrangement joins TRBV5-4 to TRBJ2-1; 7 bases agree with TRBD2. V shed 0 bases, J shed 5 bases, and the junction held 5 bases outside the gene matches. The germline V gene encodes CDR1 SGHNT and CDR2 YYREEE (reference sequence). The CDR3 is made up of 15 amino acids. This chain's CDR3 is CASSLVPSGHNEQFF. The CDR3 DNA sequence: TGTGCCAGCAGCTTGGTTCCTAGCGGCCACAATGAGCAGTTCTTC.

There are a few counts of this clone. An end of the junction does not agree with germline; a read error may underlie this. The J gene is TRBJ1-4, the V gene TRBV7-9, with D uncertain. Germline V gene lookup returns CDR1 SEHNR and CDR2 FQNEAQ (reference sequence). The CDR3 extends over 17 amino acids. CDR3 sequence reads: CSSSLSGLGATNEKLFF. As DNA, the CDR3 is TGTTCCAGCAGCTTATCGGGTCTCGGTGCAACTAATGAAAAACTGTTTTTT.

CDR3 nucleotides: TGTGCCAGCAGTTGGTTGGGGTTTTGGGGCTACGAGCAGTACTTC. This codes for CASSWLGFWGYEQYF. The V gene is TRBV6-9, the J gene TRBJ2-5, with D hard to call. The J call may not be correct, given that the DNA end is closer to TRBJ2-7. The CDR3 totals 15 residues. The germline V gene has CDR1 MNHGY and CDR2 SVAAGI.

This sequence joins TRBV5-6 and TRBJ1-5; D is uncertain. The length of the CDR3 is 14 residues. Germline lookup yields CDR1 SGHDT and CDR2 YYEEEE. V was shortened by 4 bases and J by 2 bases, with 10 bases between the two germline ends. The DNA for the CDR3 is TGTGCCAGCAGCCGTCGGGGAGGCAATCAGCCCCAGCATTTT. It is translated as CASSRRGGNQPQHF.

The rearrangement uses TRBV14 and TRBJ2-4; possible D gene TRBD1, 6 bases. The germline gives CDR1 SGHDN, CDR2 FVKESK. This CDR3 contains 14 residues. V lost 1 base, J lost 8 bases, and 12 bases lay in between. The CDR3 nucleotides read TGTGCCAGCAGCCAAGTGGGAAAGGGGGACATTCAGTACTTC. It translates to CASSQVGKGDIQYF. Full variable domain (missing parts from reference TRBV14 and TRBJ2-4): EAGVTQFPSHSVIEKGQTVTLRCDPISGHDNLYWYRRVMGKEIKFLLHFVKESKQDESGMPNNRFLAERTGGTYSTLKVQPAELEDSGVYFCASSQVGKGDIQYFGAGTRLSVL.

The V and J genes are TRBV7-2 and TRBJ1-5, with D possibly TRBD1 on 6 matching bases. Trimming pared 5 bases from V and 3 bases from J, leaving 11 bases between. There are 14 residues in the CDR3. Per germline, CDR1 SGHTA and CDR2 FQGNSA. CDR3 DNA: TGTGCCAGCAGCCTCAGGGGAACCAATCAGCCCCAGCATTTT. Its translation is CASSLRGTNQPQHF.

The chain joins TRBV7-2 to TRBJ1-4, with 7 bases matching TRBD1. The CDR3 contains 13 residues. Germline V gene data show CDR1 as SGHTA and CDR2 as FQGNSA. Germline trimming cut 5 bases from V and 5 bases from J; bases unmatched to any gene: 2. CDR3 DNA: TGTGCCAGCAGCAGGGGGCCGAATGAAAAACTGTTTTTT. It translates to CASSRGPNEKLFF.

The chain has TRBV5-4 and TRBJ2-2; possible D gene TRBD1, 5 bases. Germline CDR1 reads SGHNT; CDR2 reads YYREEE (reference sequence). This CDR3 comprises 15 residues. The V gene lost 4 bases and the J gene lost 2 bases, with 12 bases spanning the gap. The CDR3 bases are TGTGCCAGCAGCCCTATAAGGGGCAACACCGGGGAGCTGTTTTTT. Translating gives CASSPIRGNTGELFF.

V gene TRBV27 combines with J gene TRBJ2-1; 7 bases are a match to TRBD2. This CDR3 is 16 amino acids long. Germline trimming cut 0 bases from V and 0 bases from J; bases unmatched to any gene: 2. The V gene's germline CDR1 is MNHEY and CDR2 SMNVEV (reference sequence). This chain's CDR3 is CASSLSGGSSYNEQFF. CDR3 DNA sequence: TGTGCCAGCAGTTTATCGGGAGGGAGCTCCTACAATGAGCAGTTCTTC.

The V and J genes are TRBV19 and TRBJ2-1; D may be TRBD1 (6 bases). The V gene lost 5 bases and the J gene lost 9 bases, with 14 bases spanning the gap. This CDR3 contains 13 residues. Looked up from germline, CDR1 is LNHDA and CDR2 is SQIVND (reference sequence). CDR3 sequence (DNA): TGTGCCAGTAGTCCAGGGGAGCTGAGTGAGCAGTTCTTC. Encoded protein: CASSPGELSEQFF.

The rearrangement joins TRBV13 to TRBJ2-1, with 16 positions matching TRBD2. The CDR3 extends over 16 amino acids. J lost 7 bases, V lost 5 bases, and 5 bases had no gene match. Germline values: CDR1 PRHDT, CDR2 FYEKMQ (reference sequence). The CDR3 DNA follows: TGTGCCAGCAGCCAGGGACTAGCGGGAGGGCGGAATGAGCAGTTCTTC. Amino acids: CASSQGLAGGRNEQFF.

V and J are TRBV7-3 and TRBJ2-1; 7 bases line up with TRBD1. Germline V gene data show CDR1 as SGHTA and CDR2 as FQGTGA. The CDR3 has 16 residues. The ends lost 5 bases at V and 9 bases at J; junction bases unmatched: 16. The CDR3 DNA reads TGTGCCAGCAGCCCCATAAACCTGACAGGGTGGGGTGAGCAGTTCTTC. Translated: CASSPINLTGWGEQFF.

The rearrangement uses TRBV29-1 and TRBJ1-4; D is possibly TRBD1 (5 bases). CDR3 length equals 11 residues. Looked up from germline, CDR1 is SQVTM and CDR2 is ANQGSEA. V gave up 2 bases and J gave up 8 bases, with 6 bases separating them. As DNA, the CDR3 is TGCAGCGTTGAATGGGGCGAAAAACTGTTTTTT. This gives the protein CSVEWGEKLFF.

This sequence joins TRBV11-3 and TRBJ1-6, with 10 bases matching TRBD1. Per germline, CDR1 SGHNT and CDR2 YENEEA. After removal of 6 bases from V and 0 bases from J, the junction contained 8 bases not matched to a gene. The CDR3 spans 18 residues. In DNA form, the CDR3 reads TGTGCCAGCAGTCCGGGACAGGGGATTTTCTCCTATAATTCACCCCTCCACTTT. Amino acid sequence: CASSPGQGIFSYNSPLHF.

V usage is TRBV15 and J usage is TRBJ2-5; 9 bases are shared with TRBD2. Germline CDR1 and CDR2: LNHNV and YYDKDF (reference sequence). This CDR3 contains 18 residues. V lost 0 bases to trimming and J lost 3 bases; unmatched junction nucleotides: 11. CDR3: CATSRDLMLAGSKETQYF. The CDR3 nucleotides read TGTGCCACCAGCAGAGATCTTATGCTAGCGGGGTCTAAAGAGACCCAGTACTTC. The variable domain in full, with the rest retrieved from reference TRBV15 and TRBJ2-5, is DAMVIQNPRYQVTQFGKPVTLSCSQTLNHNVMYWYQQKSSQAPKLLFHYYDKDFNNEADTPDNFQSRRPNTSFCFLDIRSPGLGDTAMYLCATSRDLMLAGSKETQYFGPGTRLLVL.

The chain carries TRBV19 and TRBJ1-3; D ambiguous. V was pared by 0 bases and J by 9 bases, with 15 bases between. CDR3 length equals 15 residues. Germline loops: CDR1 LNHDA, CDR2 SQIVND (reference sequence). The CDR3 region has the DNA TGTGCCAGTAGTATAGACCAGCGCCCCCTGGGCACCATATATTTT. Protein: CASSIDQRPLGTIYF.